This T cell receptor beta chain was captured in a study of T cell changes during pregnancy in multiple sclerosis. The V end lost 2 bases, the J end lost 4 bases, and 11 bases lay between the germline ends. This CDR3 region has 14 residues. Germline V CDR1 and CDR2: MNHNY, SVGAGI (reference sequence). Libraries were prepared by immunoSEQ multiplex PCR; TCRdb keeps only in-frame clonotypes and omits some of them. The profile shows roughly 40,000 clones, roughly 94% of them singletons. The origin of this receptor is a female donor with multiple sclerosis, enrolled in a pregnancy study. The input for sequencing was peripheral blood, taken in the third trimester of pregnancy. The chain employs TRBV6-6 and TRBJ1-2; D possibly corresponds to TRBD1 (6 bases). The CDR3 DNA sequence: TGTGCCAGCAGTTACGCCGGACAGAGCTATGGCTACACCTTC. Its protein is CASSYAGQSYGYTF.